What follows are 14 T cell receptor beta chains derived from one specimen sequenced in a study of shared clonotypes between healthy human individuals (TCRdb year 2020). Library preparation employed the immunoSEQ multiplex PCR assay. TCRdb holds this immuneACCESS table with in-frame rearrangements only. Some clones are missing; in checked studies, unresolved V genes explain under half, and the rest has no known cause. Recorded for this sample are about 1 million clones; about 76% of them occurred a single time. The ten largest clones capture around 1.5% of the sample. Sequenced material: memory CD4+ T cells sorted from blood. The cell subset or site label for this specimen denotes: CD45RA-negative fraction. Receptors originate from a young man in good health.

This clone showed up just once. V usage is TRBV5-1 and J usage is TRBJ1-4, with D perhaps matching TRBD1 (5 bases). The V and J ends lost 4 bases and 7 bases respectively, with 11 bases between them. The V gene's germline CDR1 is SGHRS and CDR2 YFSETQ. The CDR3 runs to 13 residues. The CDR3 region has the DNA TGCGCCAGCAGCGAGGGGACCGGTGAAAAACTGTTTTTT. Translating gives CASSEGTGEKLFF. Full variable domain (remainder filled in from reference TRBV5-1 and TRBJ1-4): KAGVTQTPRYLIKTRGQQVTLSCSPISGHRSVSWYQQTPGQGLQFLFEYFSETQRNKGNFPGRFSGRQFSNSRSEMNVSTLELGDSALYLCASSEGTGEKLFFGSGTQLSVL.

This chain connects TRBV5-1 to TRBJ2-5; D is unresolved. The V end was cut by 0 bases, the J end by 3 bases, with 3 bases between. The CDR3 has 12 amino acids. In germline, CDR1 is SGHRS, CDR2 YFSETQ. The CDR3 nucleotides read TGCGCCAGCAGCTTGGACGAAGAGACCCAGTACTTC. Its protein is CASSLDEETQYF.

The chain uses TRBV18 and TRBJ1-3; D remains unclear. This CDR3 is built from 13 residues. CDR1 and CDR2 from the germline V gene are KGHSH and LQKENI. Trimming pared 9 bases from V and 4 bases from J, leaving 13 bases between. The CDR3 sequence is CASCLIPGNTIYF. As DNA, the CDR3 is TGTGCCAGTTGCTTAATCCCGGGAAACACCATATATTTT.

V is TRBV4-3 and J is TRBJ2-3, with D hard to call. The CDR3 contains 11 residues. The ends were cut back, 0 bases at V and 9 bases at J, with 4 bases in the middle. The germline V gene has CDR1 LGHNA and CDR2 YSLEER. This CDR3 reads CASSQERTQYF. In nucleotides, the CDR3 is TGCGCCAGCAGCCAAGAGAGAACGCAGTATTTT.

The chain links TRBV19 to TRBJ2-7, with D possibly matching TRBD2 (5 bases). V lost 11 bases, J lost 6 bases, and 14 bases lay in between. Germline V gene data show CDR1 as LNHDA and CDR2 as SQIVND (reference sequence). The CDR3 is made up of 11 amino acids. The CDR3 loop reads CAGLPGCEQYF. CDR3 sequence (DNA): TGTGCCGGACTCCCGGGGTGCGAGCAGTACTTC.

The chain carries TRBV12-5 and TRBJ2-7; D unresolved. CDR3 length: 11 amino acids. Trimming shortened V by 8 bases and J by 4 bases, and 9 bases separated the two germline ends. The V gene's germline CDR1 is LGHNT and CDR2 FRNRAP. CDR3 in DNA: TGTGCTAGTCGCCCATCGTACGAGCAGTACTTC. Its protein is CASRPSYEQYF.

CDR3 sequence (DNA): TGTGCCAGCAGCGCCCTTTCGCAGGACGAGCAGTACTTC. As protein: CASSALSQDEQYF. The chain carries TRBV9 and TRBJ2-7; D gene ambiguous. Germline CDR1 SGDLS, CDR2 YYNGEE. The CDR3 loop spans 13 amino acids. Trimming took off 3 bases at V and 5 bases at J, with 12 bases between the two ends.

This chain connects TRBV4-1 to TRBJ1-1, with D possibly being TRBD1 (5 bases). This CDR3 has 15 amino acids. Germline loops: CDR1 MGHRA, CDR2 YSYEKL. The V end lost 0 bases, the J end lost 7 bases, and 15 bases lay between the germline ends. The DNA of the CDR3 is TGCGCCAGCAGCCAAGAAAAGAACTTGGGGGGTGAAGCTTTCTTT. As protein: CASSQEKNLGGEAFF.

The sample holds one count of this clone. This sequence joins TRBV28 and TRBJ1-2; D ambiguous. The CDR3 runs to 14 residues. Between the trimmed V and J ends, which lost 7 bases and 4 bases, there was a span of 16 bases. Germline-derived CDR1 and CDR2 are MDHEN and SYDVKM. The CDR3 region is CASTPDPGRYGYTF. The CDR3, as DNA: TGTGCCAGCACCCCGGATCCAGGCCGCTATGGCTACACCTTC.

CDR3: CAWSVRRYGYTF. CDR3 in DNA: TGTGCCTGGAGTGTAAGGCGCTATGGCTACACCTTC. The chain couples TRBV30 to TRBJ1-2; D is undetermined. Trimming cost V 0 bases and J 4 bases, with 6 bases left between them. The CDR3 covers 12 residues. CDR1 is GTSNPN, CDR2 SVGIG, per germline (reference sequence).

The chain combines TRBV30 with TRBJ2-3; 9 bases agree with TRBD1. Germline assignment: CDR1 GTSNPN and CDR2 SVGIG (reference sequence). Trimming cost V 0 bases and J 4 bases; bases outside gene matches: 5. The CDR3 is made up of 15 amino acids. DNA for the CDR3: TGTGCCTGGAGTGTGGGGGGACAGGGTGCAGATACGCAGTATTTT. This encodes CAWSVGGQGADTQYF.

V usage is TRBV15 and J usage is TRBJ2-3, with 7 bases lining up with TRBD1. Trimming cost V 6 bases and J 2 bases; bases outside gene matches: 5. In germline, CDR1 is LNHNV, CDR2 YYDKDF (reference sequence). This CDR3 contains 14 residues. In DNA, the CDR3 is TGTGCCACCAGGTATCAGGGGGACACAGATACGCAGTATTTT. Amino acids: CATRYQGDTDTQYF.

This clone was picked up many times. This chain uses TRBV2 with TRBJ2-2; tentatively, D is TRBD2 (6 bases). V was pared by 4 bases and J by 5 bases, with 14 bases between. CDR1 is SNHLY and CDR2 is FYNNEI in the germline V gene. CDR3 size: 15 residues. The CDR3 region is CASSVRRGGTGELFF. DNA for the CDR3: TGTGCCAGCAGTGTCAGGAGGGGCGGAACCGGGGAGCTGTTTTTT.

The V and J genes are TRBV29-1 and TRBJ2-5; D gene uncertain. The CDR3 runs 11 residues. Germline CDR1 is SQVTM and CDR2 is ANQGSEA. Deletions cut 7 bases from V and 5 bases from J, with 11 bases between. In DNA, the CDR3 is TGCAGCGCCCTGACACGGGAGACCCAGTACTTC. It is translated as CSALTRETQYF.